The T cell receptor beta chain under discussion was sequenced for a study of T cells in lung cancer brain metastases listed by TCRdb under 2018. Describing the broader study: Of the approximately 22 patients, seventeen had a history of tobacco use, with a median of 40 pack-years. Of the approximately 22 patients, more than 15 received no interval therapy between resection of the primary and resection of the metastasis. The primary and brain metastasis specimens were acquired a median of around 350 days apart. TCR beta CDR3 repertoires were compared between fully resected primary non-small cell lung cancers and paired brain metastases. The cohort comprised some 20 patients contributing some 40 specimens, one primary lung lesion and one brain metastasis each. A median age at first diagnosis of over 55 years was recorded for the patients, of whom 8 or 9 were male and 11 were female. The average DNA integrity number was more than 3 in both primary and metastatic specimens, and the two sites did not differ significantly. Summary of the overall study and its limitations: DNA fragmentation in FFPE samples may have prevented retrieval of the complete infiltrating T cell repertoire. Brain metastases had significantly fewer unique productive clones than paired primaries (median 1540 versus 4551). A significantly larger repertoire fraction was made up by the ten most abundant clones in brain metastases than in primaries, which was suggestive of clonal expansion. Most clones were found to be lesion-specific, and limited overlap was observed between paired lesions (mean Morisita index 0.23). It was not possible to control for the effects of preoperative corticosteroids on T cell infiltration in brain metastases.

In regard to this clone: Its antigen is still unknown. Per-base qualities were not stored, and no clone one base away is much larger.

Based on the germline V gene, the CDR1 and CDR2 sequences are SGHTS and YDEGEE. The CDR3, from cysteine to phenylalanine, totals 15 residues. Only CDR3 DNA remains: 45 bases, in frame from the first base. A distance of 9 bases separates the germline ends of V and J, which lose 2 bases and 0 bases respectively. Between roughly 2.24 and 5.5 ug genomic DNA was input per sample, with paired samples receiving equal DNA input. TCR beta libraries were constructed in two PCR steps with the immunoSEQ hsTCRbeta Kit, which uses multiplexed V and J gene primers. Pooled libraries with positive and negative controls were sequenced on an Illumina MiSeq using a 100-cycle paired-end protocol. As for the original processing: The immunoSEQ vendor processed the raw data into normalized, annotated TCR beta repertoire reports. Richness was counted as unique clones by nucleotide sequence, and total richness was extrapolated with the iChao1 and Efron-Thisted estimators. Paired lesions were characterized and compared using Pielou's evenness, Simpson's index, top-ten clone proportional abundance, and the Morisita overlap index. Sourced from immuneACCESS, this table was stored by TCRdb with only in-frame sequences that have V and J called. A share of the clones is absent; for the studies checked, an unresolved V gene accounts for under half, and the remainder has no known explanation. That table supplies the V and J calls and clone size; D and trimming were determined from the DNA. This sample lists about 3,400 clones; 91% were detected once. 2.8% of the sample is in the top ten clones.

Patients had resection for either synchronous oligometastatic disease or delayed recurrence of a solitary brain metastasis. To avoid including cancers other than NSCLC, any patient with a history of multiple malignancies was excluded. Tumor areas were macrodissected from roughly 5 deparaffinized around 9.1 um unstained sections under guidance from marked H&E slides. All specimens were fixed in formalin and embedded in paraffin (FFPE). The AllPrep DNA/RNA FFPE Kit was used to extract genomic DNA. Sequencing was performed on tumor tissue from the primary lung tumor. The sample's cell subset or site label is to be understood as: primary lung cancer lesion. This TCR was recovered from a man in his 70s with non-small cell lung cancer. In this chain, TRBV5-8 is recombined with TRBJ1-3; the D gene cannot be resolved reliably. The CDR3 is CASSFAQHSGNTIYF. The DNA sequence is as follows: TGTGCCAGCAGCTTCGCACAGCACTCTGGAAACACCATATATTTT. Outside the CDR3, residues come from the reference TRBV5-8 and TRBJ1-3 proteins, so the full variable domain is: EAGVTQSPTHLIKTRGQQATLRCSPISGHTSVYWYQQALGLGLQFLLWYDEGEERNRGNFPPRFSGRQFPNYSSELNVNALELEDSALYLCASSFAQHSGNTIYFGEGSWLTVV.